The rows below give T cell receptor beta chains drawn from one sample of a study of shared clonotypes between healthy human individuals. Only in-frame clones appear in the TCRdb table, and some are missing; sequencing was by immunoSEQ multiplex PCR. The repertoire includes under 1,900,000 clones, about 98.5% of them detected once, and around 0.33% sits in the top ten. Sample: naive CD4+ T cells sorted from blood. The receptors shown here come from a man aged 25 to 40 in good health. CDR3s include the opening cysteine and the closing phenylalanine or tryptophan. Each record gives: J gene, V gene, CDR3 protein.

j_gene: TRBJ2-5; v_gene: TRBV18; CDR3aa: CASSPQSQNQETQYF
j_gene: TRBJ2-1; v_gene: TRBV7-2; CDR3aa: CASSSRRTPIKGEQFF
j_gene: TRBJ1-2; v_gene: TRBV5-4; CDR3aa: CASSGDINYGYTF
j_gene: TRBJ2-5; v_gene: TRBV5-4; CDR3aa: CASSDRARETQYF
j_gene: TRBJ2-3; v_gene: TRBV7-3; CDR3aa: CAGPPSPSGQPPGLASTDTQYF
j_gene: TRBJ1-1; v_gene: TRBV9; CDR3aa: CASSPGGGIRTEAFF
j_gene: TRBJ2-5; v_gene: TRBV7-6; CDR3aa: CASSLQGEETQYF
j_gene: TRBJ1-1; v_gene: TRBV28; CDR3aa: CASSVTTGGAFF
j_gene: TRBJ1-2; v_gene: TRBV5-1; CDR3aa: CASSLAGRVNGYTF
j_gene: TRBJ2-3; v_gene: TRBV5-1; CDR3aa: CASRLPGGTDTQYF
j_gene: TRBJ2-1; v_gene: TRBV19; CDR3aa: CASVQGTGTREEQFF
j_gene: TRBJ2-2; v_gene: TRBV10-1; CDR3aa: CASSETVGNTGELFF
j_gene: TRBJ2-7; v_gene: TRBV29-1; CDR3aa: CSVVVGLAYEQYF
j_gene: TRBJ2-1; v_gene: TRBV14; CDR3aa: CASSQMAGGYNEQFF
j_gene: TRBJ2-7; v_gene: TRBV5-1; CDR3aa: CASSGGDYSYEQYF
j_gene: TRBJ2-1; v_gene: TRBV6-5; CDR3aa: CASSYSVTVYNEQFF
j_gene: TRBJ2-3; v_gene: TRBV29-1; CDR3aa: CSVDQGTDTQYF
j_gene: TRBJ2-7; v_gene: TRBV5-1; CDR3aa: CASSSDLLQQYF
j_gene: TRBJ2-1; v_gene: TRBV11-2; CDR3aa: CASSSGQGGYNEQFF
j_gene: TRBJ1-5; v_gene: TRBV9; CDR3aa: CASSVAGGNQPQHF
j_gene: TRBJ1-2; v_gene: TRBV27; CDR3aa: CASSFREGSDGYTF
j_gene: TRBJ2-1; v_gene: TRBV9; CDR3aa: CASSVEDRTSLFF
j_gene: TRBJ2-2; v_gene: TRBV7-5; CDR3aa: CVRSLDKSGSMSRELFF
j_gene: TRBJ2-2; v_gene: TRBV15; CDR3aa: CATSRVSGGTGELFF
j_gene: TRBJ1-5; v_gene: TRBV7-6; CDR3aa: CASSLAGRVDQPQHF
j_gene: TRBJ2-7; v_gene: TRBV10-3; CDR3aa: CAISAGGPGEQYF
j_gene: TRBJ2-2; v_gene: TRBV9; CDR3aa: CASSVAADRVTGELFF
j_gene: TRBJ1-5; v_gene: TRBV7-2; CDR3aa: CASSLWGGNQPQHF
j_gene: TRBJ1-1; v_gene: TRBV5-1; CDR3aa: CASSFYWTGNTEAFF
j_gene: TRBJ2-5; v_gene: TRBV18; CDR3aa: CASSHVGQGEPSGSEETQYF
j_gene: TRBJ2-7; v_gene: TRBV28; CDR3aa: CASSFAPARVRYEQYF
j_gene: TRBJ1-1; v_gene: TRBV27; CDR3aa: CASSRGRQAFF
j_gene: TRBJ2-3; v_gene: TRBV7-9; CDR3aa: CASSLLRTLNYTDTQYF
j_gene: TRBJ2-3; v_gene: TRBV6-5; CDR3aa: CASSYSNLLSTDTQYF
j_gene: TRBJ2-5; v_gene: TRBV28; CDR3aa: CASSPHLGLAGSETQYF
j_gene: TRBJ1-5; v_gene: TRBV10-3; CDR3aa: CAISESFERRPGLNQPQHF
j_gene: TRBJ2-5; v_gene: TRBV2; CDR3aa: CASSQDGGGETQYF
j_gene: TRBJ2-1; v_gene: TRBV5-4; CDR3aa: CASSPGRNSYNEQFF
j_gene: TRBJ1-5; v_gene: TRBV10-3; CDR3aa: CAISVGVPGAPQHF
j_gene: TRBJ2-7; v_gene: TRBV25-1; CDR3aa: CASSEYHSGAYEQYF
j_gene: TRBJ1-4; v_gene: TRBV19; CDR3aa: CASSIVRADRDEKLFF
j_gene: TRBJ1-1; v_gene: TRBV27; CDR3aa: CASSWGQGHAFF
j_gene: TRBJ1-1; v_gene: TRBV7-6; CDR3aa: CASSAPTGRDTEAFF
j_gene: TRBJ2-3; v_gene: TRBV6-4; CDR3aa: CASSALQSTRETQYF
j_gene: TRBJ1-2; v_gene: TRBV6-9; CDR3aa: CASSRDYYGYTF
j_gene: TRBJ2-5; v_gene: TRBV7-9; CDR3aa: CASKREGQGVIKTQYF
j_gene: TRBJ1-2; v_gene: TRBV27; CDR3aa: CASRRHGQENYGYTF
j_gene: TRBJ1-1; v_gene: TRBV7-9; CDR3aa: CASSLRENTEAFF
j_gene: TRBJ1-4; v_gene: TRBV15; CDR3aa: CATTREIATNEKLFF
j_gene: TRBJ2-6; v_gene: TRBV4-3; CDR3aa: CASSQDRLSVLPGANVLTF
j_gene: TRBJ1-5; v_gene: TRBV6-1; CDR3aa: CASSAQGNQPQHF
j_gene: TRBJ2-2; v_gene: TRBV7-2; CDR3aa: CASSFRTSNTGELFF
j_gene: TRBJ2-1; v_gene: TRBV25-1; CDR3aa: CASSDPTTAFNEQFF